This entry lists 21 T cell receptor beta chains sequenced from one sample in a study of early T cells in non-severe SARS-CoV-2 infection. TCRdb recomputed calls from the 5' RACE reads with MiXCR, one row per CDR3 protein. Of tens of thousands of distinct CDR3 sequences detected, 14% appear once; the ten largest clones hold approximately 7.5%. Material for sequencing was whole blood. The receptors come from an adult who was a healthcare worker with PCR-confirmed SARS-CoV-2 infection or an uninfected control (not recorded which).

This clonotype turned up a few times. The V and J genes are TRBV7-6 and TRBJ2-7; D unclear. CDR3 length: 14 amino acids. CDR1 and CDR2 from the germline V gene are SGHVS and FNYEAQ. V was shortened by 4 bases and J by 0 bases, with 10 bases between the two germline ends. The CDR3 DNA follows: TGTGCCAGCAGCTCAAGGACGGACTCCTACGAGCAGTACTTC. Translated: CASSSRTDSYEQYF.

This clonotype appeared many times. V is TRBV11-2 and J is TRBJ2-7; possible D gene TRBD1, 5 bases. Trimming shortened V by 6 bases and J by 4 bases, and 10 bases separated the two germline ends. CDR1 is SGHAT and CDR2 is FQNNGV in the germline V gene. This CDR3 contains 12 residues. For the CDR3, the DNA is TGTGCCAGCAGTTCCCAGGGTTACGAGCAGTACTTC. Its protein product is CASSSQGYEQYF.

The DNA of the CDR3 is TGTGCCAGCAGCTTCCCCGGACTAGCTCCCAATACCTACGAGCAGTACTTC. Protein sequence: CASSFPGLAPNTYEQYF. The V call is TRBV7-9, the J call TRBJ2-7; 8 bases align to TRBD2. J gave up 2 bases and V 3 bases, and 12 bases lay outside the gene matches. CDR3 length equals 17 residues. Per the germline V gene, CDR1 is SEHNR and CDR2 is FQNEAQ (reference sequence).

This clonotype showed up just a few times. The chain joins TRBV5-1 to TRBJ2-1; 8 nucleotides line up with TRBD2. CDR1 is SGHRS and CDR2 is YFSETQ in the germline V gene. Losses at the gene ends were 5 bases for V and 0 bases for J; bases not matched to a gene: 4. CDR3 size: 15 residues. CDR3 in DNA: TGCGCCAGCAGACAAAGCGGGAGCTCCTACAATGAGCAGTTCTTC. Its protein product is CASRQSGSSYNEQFF.

This clonotype was counted a few times. The V call is TRBV5-4, the J call TRBJ1-1; tentatively, D is TRBD1 (5 bases). Trimming pared 4 bases from V and 5 bases from J, leaving 18 bases between. This CDR3 contains 15 residues. CDR1 SGHNT and CDR2 YYREEE come from the germline V gene (reference sequence). The CDR3 protein is CASSTGDRRRTEAFF. CDR3 DNA sequence: TGTGCCAGCAGCACCGGGGACCGGAGAAGGACTGAAGCTTTCTTT. The full variable domain, in which reference TRBV5-4 and TRBJ1-1 provide the parts outside the CDR3, is ETGVTQSPTHLIKTRGQQVTLRCSSQSGHNTVSWYQQALGQGPQFIFQYYREEENGRGNFPPRFSGLQFPNYSSELNVNALELDDSALYLCASSTGDRRRTEAFFGQGTRLTVV.

This sequence joins TRBV18 and TRBJ1-1; D remains ambiguous. V was trimmed by 4 bases and J by 0 bases, leaving 9 bases between them. The CDR3 runs to 14 residues. Germline CDR1 reads KGHSH; CDR2 reads LQKENI. The CDR3 nucleotides read TGTGCCAGCTCACGGGCACAGTTGAACACTGAAGCTTTCTTT. Translating gives CASSRAQLNTEAFF.

The chain joins TRBV20-1 to TRBJ1-1; no firm D call. The V gene lost 3 bases and the J gene lost 2 bases, with 7 bases spanning the gap. The germline CDR1 and CDR2 sequences are DFQATT and SNEGSKA (reference sequence). The CDR3 extends over 12 amino acids. CDR3 sequence (DNA): TGCAGTGCTAGCCTGGGAAACACTGAAGCTTTCTTT. Protein sequence: CSASLGNTEAFF.

This clonotype has just a few counts. V gene TRBV5-1 combines with J gene TRBJ2-5; D might be TRBD1 or TRBD2, each matching 5 bases. The V and J ends lost 1 base and 1 base respectively, with 8 bases between them. Germline CDR1 reads SGHRS; CDR2 reads YFSETQ. The CDR3 contains 14 residues. As DNA, the CDR3 is TGCGCCAGCAGCTTGTCCGGGGCCCAAGAGACCCAGTACTTC. Protein product: CASSLSGAQETQYF.

This clonotype came up a few times. The chain is built from TRBV30 and TRBJ2-2; 8 positions match TRBD1. The length of the CDR3 is 14 residues. The germline V gene encodes CDR1 GTSNPN and CDR2 SVGIG (reference sequence). Losses at the gene ends were 2 bases for V and 6 bases for J; bases not matched to a gene: 5. The CDR3 is CAWSTGGSAGELFF. The CDR3 DNA sequence: TGTGCCTGGAGTACAGGGGGGAGCGCCGGGGAGCTGTTTTTT.

The chain employs TRBV18 and TRBJ1-5, with D hard to call. V lost 6 bases and J lost 9, with 15 bases in between. This CDR3 spans 13 amino acids. The germline V gene encodes CDR1 KGHSH and CDR2 LQKENI. The DNA for the CDR3 is TGTGCCAGCTCCTTTTCTCGTAGCTGGCCCCAGCATTTT. Translating it yields CASSFSRSWPQHF. Full variable domain (outside the CDR3, taken from reference TRBV18 and TRBJ1-5): NAGVMQNPRHLVRRRGQEARLRCSPMKGHSHVYWYRQLPEEGLKFMVYLQKENIIDESGMPKERFSAEFPKEGPSILRIQQVVRGDSAAYFCASSFSRSWPQHFGDGTRLSIL.

The rearrangement links TRBV9 to TRBJ2-7; 11 bases line up with TRBD2. The germline gives CDR1 SGDLS, CDR2 YYNGEE. The J segment lost 4 bases and the V segment lost 4 bases, leaving 10 bases of the junction unmatched. The CDR3 has 16 residues. The CDR3 sequence is CASSPEVAGGLYEQYF. For the CDR3, the DNA is TGTGCCAGCAGCCCAGAGGTAGCGGGAGGGCTGTACGAGCAGTACTTC.

The gene calls are TRBV7-9 and TRBJ2-6; D remains ambiguous. The V gene lost 1 base and the J gene lost 4 bases, with 11 bases spanning the gap. The CDR3 runs to 16 residues. In germline, CDR1 is SEHNR, CDR2 FQNEAQ (reference sequence). In nucleotides, the CDR3 is TGTGCCAGCAGCTTAGACTCGGCGCTGGGGGCCAACGTCCTGACTTTC. Translated: CASSLDSALGANVLTF.

CDR3 in DNA: TGTGCCAGCACTTTGGGACAGGGCCCTCAGCCCCAGCATTTT. The encoded protein is CASTLGQGPQPQHF. The chain uses TRBV12-3 or TRBV12-4 and TRBJ1-5, with 9 bases identical to TRBD1. The CDR3 loop spans 14 amino acids. With V trimmed by 7 bases and J by 6 bases, 7 bases remained unmatched.

This clonotype was counted between two and nine times. The J gene is TRBJ2-5, the V gene TRBV10-3; 7 positions match TRBD1. V shed 4 bases and J 3 bases; nucleotides not matched to a gene: 2. The germline V gene encodes CDR1 ENHRY and CDR2 SYGVKD. The CDR3 is 13 residues long. DNA for the CDR3: TGTGCCATCAGTGCCCAGGGGGAAGAGACCCAGTACTTC. Translated, it gives CAISAQGEETQYF.

This clonotype was detected a few times. This chain uses TRBV7-9 with TRBJ2-7; TRBD1 aligns across 10 bases. Germline lookup yields CDR1 SEHNR and CDR2 FQNEAQ (reference sequence). This CDR3 has 14 residues. V lost 2 bases and J lost 6; bases outside the gene matches: 4. The CDR3 DNA reads as TGTGCCAGCAGCTTACCAGGACAGGGGGGCGAGCAGTACTTC. Its protein product is CASSLPGQGGEQYF.

A note on this clonotype: At one end the junction does not follow the germline gene, possibly because of a read error. The V and J genes are TRBV5-1 and TRBJ2-1, with 13 bases matching TRBD2. The germline V gene encodes CDR1 SGHRS and CDR2 YFSETQ. The CDR3 is made up of 15 amino acids. This chain's CDR3 is CASRPGTSGNHEQLF. CDR3 coding DNA: TGCGCCAGCAGGCCCGGGACTAGCGGGAATCATGAGCAGTTATTC.

This rearrangement joins TRBV5-4 to TRBJ2-2; no clear D. The CDR3 totals 15 residues. V shed 4 bases and J shed 2 bases, with 12 bases lying between them. Germline V gene lookup returns CDR1 SGHNT and CDR2 YYREEE (reference sequence). CDR3 amino acids: CASSLVTSNTGELFF. The CDR3 DNA follows: TGTGCCAGCAGCCTCGTGACCAGTAACACCGGGGAGCTGTTTTTT.

In its sample, this clonotype was seen a few times. The gene calls are TRBV7-3 and TRBJ2-2; D is possibly TRBD2 (6 bases). The CDR3 is 14 amino acids. V was cut by 4 bases and J by 0 bases, with 6 bases left in between. Germline CDR1 is SGHTA and CDR2 is FQGTGA. CDR3 protein: CASSWGANTGELFF. The CDR3 coding sequence is TGTGCCAGCAGCTGGGGGGCGAACACCGGGGAGCTGTTTTTT.

The V gene is TRBV27, the J gene TRBJ2-7, with 9 bases matching TRBD2. Germline assignment: CDR1 MNHEY and CDR2 SMNVEV (reference sequence). The CDR3 loop spans 16 amino acids. With 6 bases clipped from V and 1 base from J, the junction kept 10 bases outside the gene matches. CDR3 residues: CASRGVLAGGSYEQYF. The CDR3 region has the DNA TGTGCCAGCAGGGGGGTTCTTGCGGGAGGGTCCTACGAGCAGTACTTC.

The chain is built from TRBV29-1 and TRBJ2-2, with D unresolved. V lost 4 bases and J 2 bases, leaving 8 bases between the germline ends. In germline, CDR1 is SQVTM, CDR2 ANQGSEA. This CDR3 is 13 amino acids long. This CDR3 reads CSVGVQNTGELFF. The DNA for the CDR3 is TGCAGCGTTGGAGTACAAAACACCGGGGAGCTGTTTTTT.

J is TRBJ2-3 and V is TRBV28; D is ambiguous. Germline-derived CDR1 and CDR2 are MDHEN and SYDVKM. The CDR3 runs 12 residues. V gave up 3 bases and J gave up 9 bases, with 10 bases separating them. CDR3 residues: CASSFESRTQYF. CDR3 sequence (DNA): TGTGCCAGCAGTTTTGAGTCTAGGACGCAGTATTTT.